The rows below give T cell receptor beta chains drawn from one sample of a study of CD8 T cells in ankylosing spondylitis. Using its own MiXCR run on the 5' RACE reads, TCRdb lists one record per CDR3 protein. This sample has more than 650,000 distinct CDR3 sequences; approximately 12% occur once, and the top ten carry approximately 0.46%. The specimen sequenced was blood, either unsorted or a sorted T cell fraction (not recorded which). The receptors derive from a male donor with ankylosing spondylitis. CDR3s include the opening cysteine and the closing phenylalanine or tryptophan.

J | V | CDR3
TRBJ2-3 | TRBV25-1 | CASSVRHGPTTDTQYF
TRBJ2-1 | TRBV29-1 | CSTAHRGSYNEQFF
TRBJ1-3 | TRBV20-1 | CSVTGSGNTIYF
TRBJ2-3 | TRBV7-9 | CASSLALAASTDTQYF
TRBJ1-6 | TRBV12-3/TRBV12-4 | CASSGPGFNSPLHF
TRBJ2-3 | TRBV7-3 | CASSEGTSGTTDTQYF
TRBJ2-2 | TRBV7-3 | CASSLRPGANTGELFF
TRBJ2-1 | TRBV18 | CASSPVEIYYNEQFF
TRBJ1-1 | TRBV20-1 | CSASMGAETEAFF
TRBJ2-4 | TRBV6-1 | CASSRDRNLAKNIQYF
TRBJ1-2 | TRBV4-3 | CASSQDRREGNYGYTF
TRBJ2-7 | TRBV20-1 | CSAVGPQSSYEQYF
TRBJ1-4 | TRBV20-1 | CSARVGSMNEKLFF
TRBJ2-6 | TRBV10-3 | CAISWDRGKAGANVLTF
TRBJ2-1 | TRBV5-6 | CASSGFWGIPSSYNEQFF
TRBJ2-7 | TRBV6-2/TRBV6-3 | CASSSWTGRGAEQYF